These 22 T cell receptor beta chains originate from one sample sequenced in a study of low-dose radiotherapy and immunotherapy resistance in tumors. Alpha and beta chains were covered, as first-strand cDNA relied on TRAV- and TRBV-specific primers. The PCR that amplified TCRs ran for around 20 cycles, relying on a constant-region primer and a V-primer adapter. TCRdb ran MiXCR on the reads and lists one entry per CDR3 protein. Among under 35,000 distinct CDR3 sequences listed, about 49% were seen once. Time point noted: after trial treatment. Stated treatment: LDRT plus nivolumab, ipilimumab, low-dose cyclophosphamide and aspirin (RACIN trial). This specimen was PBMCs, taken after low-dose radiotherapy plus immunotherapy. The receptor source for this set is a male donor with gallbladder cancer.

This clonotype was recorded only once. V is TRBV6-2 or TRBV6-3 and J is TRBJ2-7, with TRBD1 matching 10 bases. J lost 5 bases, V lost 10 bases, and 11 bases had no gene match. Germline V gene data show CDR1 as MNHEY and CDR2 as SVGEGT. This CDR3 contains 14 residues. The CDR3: CATRPGTGANEQYF. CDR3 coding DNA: TGTGCCACCCGTCCAGGGACAGGGGCGAACGAGCAGTACTTC.

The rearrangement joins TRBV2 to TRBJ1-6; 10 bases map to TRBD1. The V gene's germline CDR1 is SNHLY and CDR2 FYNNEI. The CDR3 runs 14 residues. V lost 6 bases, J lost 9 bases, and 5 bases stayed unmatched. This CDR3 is CASRGTGATSPLHF. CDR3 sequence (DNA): TGTGCCAGCAGGGGGACAGGGGCTACTTCACCCCTCCACTTT. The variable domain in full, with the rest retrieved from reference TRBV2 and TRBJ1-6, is EPEVTQTPSHQVTQMGQEVILRCVPISNHLYFYWYRQILGQKVEFLVSFYNNEISEKSEIFDDQFSVERPDGSNFTLKIRSTKLEDSAMYFCASRGTGATSPLHFGNGTRLTVT.

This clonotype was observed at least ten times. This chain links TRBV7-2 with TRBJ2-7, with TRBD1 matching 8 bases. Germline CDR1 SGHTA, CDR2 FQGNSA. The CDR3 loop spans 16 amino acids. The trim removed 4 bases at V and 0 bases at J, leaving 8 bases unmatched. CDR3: CASSSPWDRTSYEQYF. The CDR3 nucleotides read TGTGCCAGCAGCTCACCCTGGGACAGGACCTCCTACGAGCAGTACTTC.

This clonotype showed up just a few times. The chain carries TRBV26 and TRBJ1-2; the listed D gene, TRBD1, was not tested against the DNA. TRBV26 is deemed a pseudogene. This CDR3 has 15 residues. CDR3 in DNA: TGTGCCAGCAGTTCCGCCGGGACAGGGTACTATGGCTACACCTTC. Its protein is CASSSAGTGYYGYTF.

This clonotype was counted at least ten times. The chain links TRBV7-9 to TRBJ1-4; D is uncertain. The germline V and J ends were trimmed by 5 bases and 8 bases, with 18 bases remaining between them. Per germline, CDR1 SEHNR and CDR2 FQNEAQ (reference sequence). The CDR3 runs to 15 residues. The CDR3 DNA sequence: TGTGCCAGCAGCAACCGACGACAATCAGCGGAAAAACTGTTTTTT. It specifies CASSNRRQSAEKLFF.

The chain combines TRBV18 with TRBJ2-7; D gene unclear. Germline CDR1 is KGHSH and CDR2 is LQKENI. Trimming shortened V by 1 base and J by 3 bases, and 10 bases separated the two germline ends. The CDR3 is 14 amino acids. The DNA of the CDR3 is TGTGCCAGCTCACCACGAATGGTTCTCTACGAGCAGTACTTC. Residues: CASSPRMVLYEQYF.

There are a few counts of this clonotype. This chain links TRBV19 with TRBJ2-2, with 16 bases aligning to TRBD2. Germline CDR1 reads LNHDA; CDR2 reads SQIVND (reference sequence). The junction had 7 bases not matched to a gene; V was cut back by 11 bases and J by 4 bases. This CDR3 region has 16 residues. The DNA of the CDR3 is TGTGCCTCCCAGGGACTAGCGGGAGGGGTCACCGGGGAGCTGTTTTTT. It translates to CASQGLAGGVTGELFF.

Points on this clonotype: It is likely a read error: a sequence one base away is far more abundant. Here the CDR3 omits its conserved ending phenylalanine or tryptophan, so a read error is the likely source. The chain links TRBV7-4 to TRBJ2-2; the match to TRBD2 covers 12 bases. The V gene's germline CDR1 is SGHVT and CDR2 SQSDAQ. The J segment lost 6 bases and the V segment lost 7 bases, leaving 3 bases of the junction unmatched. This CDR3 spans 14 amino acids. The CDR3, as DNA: TGTGCCAGCACTCTAGCGGGAGGGGCCGGGGAGCTGTTTCTT. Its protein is CASTLAGGAGELFL.

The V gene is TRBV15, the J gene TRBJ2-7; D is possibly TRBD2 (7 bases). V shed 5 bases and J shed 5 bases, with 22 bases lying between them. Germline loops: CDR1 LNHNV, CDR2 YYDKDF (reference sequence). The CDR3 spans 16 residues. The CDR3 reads CATSPGGSWSYNEQYF. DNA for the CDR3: TGTGCCACCAGCCCGGGGGGCAGTTGGTCCTACAACGAGCAGTACTTC.

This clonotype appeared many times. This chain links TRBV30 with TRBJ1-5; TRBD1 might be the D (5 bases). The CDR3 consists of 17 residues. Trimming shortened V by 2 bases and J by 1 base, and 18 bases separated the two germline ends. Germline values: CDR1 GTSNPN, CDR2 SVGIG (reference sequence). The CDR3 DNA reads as TGTGCCTGGAGTTCCCCCTCGACAGTGCCCAGCAATCAGCCCCAGCATTTT. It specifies CAWSSPSTVPSNQPQHF.

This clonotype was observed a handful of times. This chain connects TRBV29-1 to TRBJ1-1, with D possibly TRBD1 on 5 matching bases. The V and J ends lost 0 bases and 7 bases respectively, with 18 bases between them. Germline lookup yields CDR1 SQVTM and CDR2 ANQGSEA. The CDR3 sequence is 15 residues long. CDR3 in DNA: TGCAGCGTTGAAGACCTCAGCCAGGTGAGGGGTGAAGCTTTCTTT. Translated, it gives CSVEDLSQVRGEAFF.

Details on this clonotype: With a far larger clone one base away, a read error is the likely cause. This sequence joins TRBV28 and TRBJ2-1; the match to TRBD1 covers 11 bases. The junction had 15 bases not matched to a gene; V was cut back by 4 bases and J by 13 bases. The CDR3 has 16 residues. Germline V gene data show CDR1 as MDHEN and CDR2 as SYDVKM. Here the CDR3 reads CASSSLGTGGLETQFF. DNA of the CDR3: TGTGCCAGCAGTTCCCTCGGGACAGGGGGATTGGAGACCCAGTTCTTC.

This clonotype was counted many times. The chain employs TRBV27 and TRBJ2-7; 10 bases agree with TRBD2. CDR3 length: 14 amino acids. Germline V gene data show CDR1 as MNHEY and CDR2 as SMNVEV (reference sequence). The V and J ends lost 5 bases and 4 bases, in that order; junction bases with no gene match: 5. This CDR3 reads CASSKREGRYEQYF. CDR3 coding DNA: TGTGCCAGCAGTAAGCGGGAGGGCCGTTACGAGCAGTACTTC.

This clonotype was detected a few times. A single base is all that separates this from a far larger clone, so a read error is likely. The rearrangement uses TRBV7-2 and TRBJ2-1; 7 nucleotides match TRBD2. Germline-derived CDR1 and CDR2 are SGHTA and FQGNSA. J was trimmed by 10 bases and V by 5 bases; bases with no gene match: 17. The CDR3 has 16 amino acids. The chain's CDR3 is CASSNSAGLVAYEQFF. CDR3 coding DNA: TGTGCCAGCAGCAATAGCGCAGGACTAGTCGCCTACGAGCAGTTCTTC.

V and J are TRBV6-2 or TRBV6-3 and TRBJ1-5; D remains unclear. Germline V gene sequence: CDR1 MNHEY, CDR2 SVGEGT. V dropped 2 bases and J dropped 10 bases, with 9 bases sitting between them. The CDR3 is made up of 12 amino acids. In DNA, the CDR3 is TGTGCCAGCAGTTACGTAGTTGGTCCCCAGCATTTT. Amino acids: CASSYVVGPQHF.

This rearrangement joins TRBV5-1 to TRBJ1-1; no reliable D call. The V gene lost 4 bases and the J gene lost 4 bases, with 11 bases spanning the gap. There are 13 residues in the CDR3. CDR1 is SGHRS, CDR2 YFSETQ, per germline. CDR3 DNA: TGCGCCAGCAGCCCAACGGTGGCCACTGAAGCTTTCTTT. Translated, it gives CASSPTVATEAFF.

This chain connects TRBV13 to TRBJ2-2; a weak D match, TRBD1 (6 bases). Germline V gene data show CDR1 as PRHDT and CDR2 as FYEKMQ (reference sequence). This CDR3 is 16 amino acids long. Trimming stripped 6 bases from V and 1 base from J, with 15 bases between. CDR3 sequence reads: CASSPTGPLNTGELFF. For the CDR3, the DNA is TGTGCCAGCAGTCCCACAGGGCCCTTGAACACCGGGGAGCTGTTTTTT.

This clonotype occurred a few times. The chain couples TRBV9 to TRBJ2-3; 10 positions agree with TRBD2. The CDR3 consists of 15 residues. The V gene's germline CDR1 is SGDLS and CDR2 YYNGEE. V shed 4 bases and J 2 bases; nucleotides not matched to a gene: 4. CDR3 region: CASSLSGGATDTQYF. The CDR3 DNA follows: TGTGCCAGCAGCCTCAGCGGGGGGGCCACAGATACGCAGTATTTT.

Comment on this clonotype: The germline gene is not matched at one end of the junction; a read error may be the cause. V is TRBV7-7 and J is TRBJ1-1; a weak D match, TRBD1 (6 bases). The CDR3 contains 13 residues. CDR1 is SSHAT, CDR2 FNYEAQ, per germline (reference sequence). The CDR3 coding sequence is TGTGCTAGCAGCTCCTCCAGGGGCACTGAAGCTTTCTTT. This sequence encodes CASSSSRGTEAFF.

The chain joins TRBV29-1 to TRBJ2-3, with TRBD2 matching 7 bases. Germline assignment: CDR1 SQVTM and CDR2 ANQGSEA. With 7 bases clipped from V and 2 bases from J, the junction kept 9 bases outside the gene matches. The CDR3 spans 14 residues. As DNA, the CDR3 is TGCAGCGCCGATTTAGCGGGCACCACAGATACGCAGTATTTT. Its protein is CSADLAGTTDTQYF.

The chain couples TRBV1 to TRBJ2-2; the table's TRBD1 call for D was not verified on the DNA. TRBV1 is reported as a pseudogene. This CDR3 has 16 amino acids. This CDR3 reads CTSREWGGAGTGELFF. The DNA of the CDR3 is TGCACCAGCAGAGAGTGGGGCGGGGCGGGAACCGGGGAGCTGTTTTTT.

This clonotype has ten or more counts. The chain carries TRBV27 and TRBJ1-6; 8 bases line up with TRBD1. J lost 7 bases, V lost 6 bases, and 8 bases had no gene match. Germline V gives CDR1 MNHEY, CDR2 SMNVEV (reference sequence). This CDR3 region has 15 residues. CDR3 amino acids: CASSRGDRGNSPLHF. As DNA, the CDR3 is TGTGCCAGCAGCCGCGGAGACAGGGGCAATTCACCCCTCCACTTT.